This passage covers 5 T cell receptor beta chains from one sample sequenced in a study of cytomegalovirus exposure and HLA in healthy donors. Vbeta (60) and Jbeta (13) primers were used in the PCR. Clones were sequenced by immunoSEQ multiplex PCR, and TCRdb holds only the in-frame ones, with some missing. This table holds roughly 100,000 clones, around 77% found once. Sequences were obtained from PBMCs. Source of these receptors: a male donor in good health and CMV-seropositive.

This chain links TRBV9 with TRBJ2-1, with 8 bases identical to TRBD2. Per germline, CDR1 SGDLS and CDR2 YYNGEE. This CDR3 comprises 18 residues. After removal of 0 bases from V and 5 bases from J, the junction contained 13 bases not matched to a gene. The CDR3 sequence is CASSVGITGGPGNNEQFF. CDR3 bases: TGTGCCAGCAGCGTAGGGATAACGGGAGGGCCTGGGAACAATGAGCAGTTCTTC.

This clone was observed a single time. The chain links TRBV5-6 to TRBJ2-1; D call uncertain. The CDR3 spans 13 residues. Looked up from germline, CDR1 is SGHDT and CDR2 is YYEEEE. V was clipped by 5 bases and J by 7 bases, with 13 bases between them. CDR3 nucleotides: TGTGCCAGCAGTTTCTATTATACGAATGAGCAGTTCTTC. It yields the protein CASSFYYTNEQFF.

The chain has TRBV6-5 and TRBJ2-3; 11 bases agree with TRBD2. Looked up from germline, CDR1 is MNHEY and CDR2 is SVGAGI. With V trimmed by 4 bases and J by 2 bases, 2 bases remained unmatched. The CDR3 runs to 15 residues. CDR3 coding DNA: TGTGCCAGCAGTTTTAGCGGGAGGGCCACAGATACGCAGTATTTT. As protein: CASSFSGRATDTQYF.

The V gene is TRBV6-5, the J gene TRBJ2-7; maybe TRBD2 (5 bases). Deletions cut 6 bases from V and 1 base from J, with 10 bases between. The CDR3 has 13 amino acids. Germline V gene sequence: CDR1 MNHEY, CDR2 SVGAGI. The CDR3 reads CASRQTGSYEQYF. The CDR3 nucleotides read TGTGCCAGCAGACAGACGGGGTCCTACGAGCAGTACTTC.

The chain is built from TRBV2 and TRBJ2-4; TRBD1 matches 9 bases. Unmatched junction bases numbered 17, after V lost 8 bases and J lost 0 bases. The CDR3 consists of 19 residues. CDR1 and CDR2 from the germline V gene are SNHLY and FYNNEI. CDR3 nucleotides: TGTGCCAGCGCTAGCTTCGGCCAACAGGGGGCCCTAGCCAAAAACATTCAGTACTTC. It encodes CASASFGQQGALAKNIQYF.